Below, one TCR beta chain is given with its context. Its specificity is not known. This sample was taken from a study of cytomegalovirus exposure and HLA in healthy donors. V shed 6 bases, J shed 0 bases, and the junction held 4 bases outside the gene matches. CDR1 is SQVTM, CDR2 ANQGSEA, per germline. The CDR3 spans 13 residues. The PCR was carried out with 60 Vbeta primers and 13 Jbeta primers. Original data processing: Later analysis identified 80 million to 90 million unique TCR beta chains, roughly 11 million shared. Data came from immunoSEQ multiplex PCR; TCRdb stores just in-frame clones and leaves some out. For V, J and clone size, that table is used; D and trimming come from the DNA. The repertoire holds roughly 120,000 clones, with 70% to 90% as singletons. The donors comprised healthy bone marrow donors. Study-level points and caveats: The availability of immune exposure information extended only to CMV serostatus. Segments of the TCR beta V type were, in most cases, productive about 87% or about 30% of the time in an earlier analysis.

The sequenced sample was PBMCs. The chain combines TRBV29-1 with TRBJ1-1; 7 bases line up with TRBD1. The receptor comes from a man aged 40-50 years in good health and CMV-seronegative. The CDR3 here is CSVGQTMNTEAFF. The CDR3 coding sequence is TGCAGCGTGGGACAGACCATGAACACTGAAGCTTTCTTT.